Listed here is a single T cell receptor beta chain. Its cognate antigen is unknown. Several immunoSEQ plates held equal portions of the genomic DNA taken from each subset. Some clones are missing from TCRdb's copy, which holds only in-frame ones; the method was immunoSEQ multiplex PCR. This sample has about 710,000 clones; approximately 72% occur once, and the top ten carry approximately 2%. CDR1 and CDR2 from the germline V gene are MDHEN and SYDVKM. This CDR3 is 14 amino acids long. Trimming pared 2 bases from V and 1 base from J, leaving 9 bases between. The data originate from a study of shared clonotypes between healthy human individuals. Study observations and caveats: Sampling used blood alone; tissue repertoires probably differ. Non-shared clonotypes displayed generation probabilities falling below those of clonotypes present in all four donors.

The sample was memory CD4+ T cells sorted from blood. Subset of the sample: CD45RA-negative fraction. The TCR was taken from a woman aged 25 to 39 in good health. The V call is TRBV28, the J call TRBJ2-7, with D hard to call. The CDR3 protein is CASSLIVSSYEQYF. As DNA, the CDR3 is TGTGCCAGCAGTTTAATCGTATCATCCTACGAGCAGTACTTC.